This record looks at one T cell receptor beta chain sequence and its context. The data belong to a study of glioma-infiltrating T cells after dendritic cell vaccination. Background on the study: Samples are from glioblastoma patients in Phase I and II dendritic cell vaccine trials. Autologous tumor lysate-pulsed dendritic cell vaccination was given between the early 2000s and the early 2010s.

PBMC sampling occurred before vaccination, two weeks after the third dose, and at progression. The PCR used 60 V beta and 13 J beta primers. Libraries were prepared by immunoSEQ multiplex PCR; TCRdb keeps only in-frame clonotypes and omits some of them. The sample contains about 92,000 clones, over 75% of which appear only once. The germline CDR1 and CDR2 sequences are LGHNA and YNFKEQ. J gave up 5 bases and V 2 bases, and 7 bases lay outside the gene matches. This CDR3 has 15 amino acids. The receptor comes from a human donor with glioblastoma. The sample here was blood, taken before dendritic cell vaccination. The V call is TRBV4-2, the J call TRBJ2-7, with 9 bases aligning to TRBD2. CDR3 loop: CASSQQAASGNEQYF. The CDR3 DNA follows: TGTGCCAGCAGCCAACAGGCGGCTAGCGGGAACGAGCAGTACTTC.